The entry below gives a single T cell receptor beta chain sequence along with its context. This specimen comes from a study of technical replicates of blood from a handful of donors. Repertoires were generated with immunoSEQ multiplex PCR, while TCRdb's copy carries only in-frame clones and drops some. The repertoire holds about 59,000 clones, with around 97% as singletons. The TCR originated in a human donor in good health. Sequenced sample: T cells isolated from PBMCs.

As DNA, the CDR3 is TGCGCCAGCAGCCATCGGGGAGCTAGGGATGGCTACACCTTC. Translation: CASSHRGARDGYTF. V and J are TRBV5-1 and TRBJ1-2; D gene uncertain. Germline CDR1 reads SGHRS; CDR2 reads YFSETQ. Trimming pared 4 bases from V and 6 bases from J, leaving 16 bases between. The CDR3 runs to 14 residues.